The clone carrying this T cell receptor (beta chain) was detected only once. The data were taken from a study of blood T cell repertoires in COVID-19. The Seattle patients joined while their infection was active and were tracked longitudinally afterward. Germline assignment: CDR1 SGHAT and CDR2 FQNNGV. This CDR3 is 15 amino acids long. The V segment lost 5 bases and the J segment 4 bases; nucleotides outside the gene matches: 10. The data were produced by immunoSEQ multiplex PCR, yet TCRdb's version contains in-frame clones alone and is incomplete. The sample lists tens of thousands of clones; about 90% were seen once.

The sequenced sample consisted of peripheral blood. The sequence came from a woman aged 55-69 years with COVID-19, enrolled during active disease. The chain couples TRBV11-2 to TRBJ1-1; 7 positions agree with TRBD1. The CDR3 sequence: CASSPYRGGSTEAFF. The CDR3, as DNA: TGTGCCAGCAGCCCCTACAGGGGCGGTTCCACTGAAGCTTTCTTT.